This T cell receptor beta chain was profiled in a study of blood T cells in healthy people across ages. In its sample, this clonotype was seen once. J lost 4 bases, V lost 2 bases, and 7 bases had no gene match. The CDR3 runs 15 residues. The authors ran a second PCR of about 7 to 11 cycles using a sample-barcoded 5' primer and a J-beta primer mix. Via MiXCR, TCRdb re-called the 5' RACE reads, giving one row per CDR3 protein. The profile shows some 800,000 distinct CDR3 sequences, around 25% of them singletons. Peripheral blood, approximately 10 milliliters per donor, was collected. This sample was also put to use in a study of T cells of mothers and their children. That work states: The authors used all extracted RNA for cDNA synthesis, at about 1.6 ug per 15 ul. Slightly, though not significantly, more overlap was seen in related than in unrelated mother-child pairs.

The chain recombines TRBV12-3 or TRBV12-4 with TRBJ2-5; 7 nucleotides agree with TRBD2. This receptor was identified in a boy younger than 18 in good health. The sequenced sample consisted of blood. The CDR3 sequence is CASSLRGRAGETQYF. DNA for the CDR3: TGTGCCAGCAGTTTACGAGGGAGGGCAGGAGAGACCCAGTACTTC.